Here is one TCR beta chain with its context. The antigen is not known. TCRdb's copy holds only in-frame clones and misses some; the assay was immunoSEQ multiplex PCR. This sample yields roughly 100,000 clones, of which less than 95% are seen a single time; roughly 5% belongs to the top ten. There are 14 residues in the CDR3. Looked up from germline, CDR1 is SGHDT and CDR2 is YYEEEE. V dropped 3 bases and J dropped 7; count of bases not matched to a gene: 9. The data stem from a study of T cell responses to AZD1222 COVID-19 vaccine. Study-wide results and caveats: Just five to seven people given AZD1222 tested seropositive at baseline. Receipt of two AZD1222 doses was followed by a rise in Spike-specific TCR breadth and depth. None of the repertoires were sampled until the peak T cell response had passed. White British people made up most donors, females outnumbered males, and clonal diversity was possibly underestimated.

Sequencing used peripheral blood, obtained on day 0 of AZD1222 vaccination. The chain has TRBV5-6 and TRBJ2-7; 8 positions match TRBD2. The receptor was derived from an adult in good health. The chain's CDR3 is CASSSGLEGGEQYF. CDR3 in DNA: TGTGCCAGCAGCTCGGGACTAGAAGGTGGAGAGCAGTACTTC.